The text below deals with one T cell receptor (beta chain). The sample comes from a study of T-cell memory formation after mild COVID-19. The CDR3 consists of 14 residues. J gave up 2 bases and V 6 bases, and 6 bases lay outside the gene matches. Germline CDR1 SEHNR, CDR2 FQNEAQ (reference sequence). One entry per CDR3 protein results from TCRdb running MiXCR on the 5' RACE reads. The sample contains 190,000 or so distinct CDR3 sequences, 20% to 25% of which appear only once. This clonotype originated in an adult woman who had mild COVID-19 (a few samples of this study predate the infection). Cell type and time point are not known. The J gene is TRBJ2-7, the V gene TRBV7-9; TRBD1 matches at 8 bases. The specimen sequenced was PBMCs or a T cell subset sorted from them (not recorded which). The CDR3 protein is CASRSGGSPYEQYF. In nucleotides, the CDR3 is TGTGCCAGCAGGTCAGGGGGCTCCCCCTACGAGCAGTACTTC.